These 17 T cell receptor beta chains share one sample of origin, sequenced in a study of tumor and adjacent non-tumor tissue in lung cancer. This sample's RNA came from whole unsorted tissue. Three rounds of nested PCR, following a modified ARM-PCR protocol, produced the TCRbeta library. TCRdb re-called the multiplex PCR reads with MiXCR, one entry per CDR3 protein. The sample lists about 200,000 distinct CDR3 sequences; around 70% were seen once. The specimen was lung tumor tissue. The receptors were sampled from a man in his sixties with non-small cell lung cancer.

This chain uses TRBV5-1 with TRBJ2-3; D remains ambiguous. Germline V gene lookup returns CDR1 SGHRS and CDR2 YFSETQ. V lost 3 bases and J 1 base, leaving 9 bases between the germline ends. The CDR3 runs to 14 residues. CDR3 DNA sequence: TGCGCCAGCAGCTCCGATCATGGCACAGATACGCAGTATTTT. Amino acids: CASSSDHGTDTQYF. Using reference TRBV5-1 and TRBJ2-3 for the parts outside the CDR3, the full variable domain is KAGVTQTPRYLIKTRGQQVTLSCSPISGHRSVSWYQQTPGQGLQFLFEYFSETQRNKGNFPGRFSGRQFSNSRSEMNVSTLELGDSALYLCASSSDHGTDTQYFGPGTRLTVL.

The rearrangement joins TRBV20-1 to TRBJ2-5; 9 bases fit TRBD2. Germline CDR1 and CDR2: DFQATT and SNEGSKA (reference sequence). The CDR3 covers 14 residues. Trimming at V came to 5 bases and at J to 0 bases, leaving 4 bases not matched to a gene. The CDR3 bases are TGCAGTGCTGTTAGCGGGGGAAACCAAGAGACCCAGTACTTC. This gives the protein CSAVSGGNQETQYF.

As regards this clonotype: A much bigger clone sits one base away, suggesting this may be a read error. The V call is TRBV4-2, the J call TRBJ2-1; possibly TRBD2 for D (5 bases). This CDR3 is built from 16 residues. With 0 bases removed from V and 6 bases from J, the gap between germline ends came to 15 bases. Germline CDR1 is LGHNA and CDR2 is YNFKEQ. CDR3 nucleotide sequence: TGTGCCAGCAGCCAAGATGCAGTGGGAGTCCCCAATGAGCAGTTCTTC. It yields the protein CASSQDAVGVPNEQFF.

Of note for this clonotype: A junction boundary mismatches the germline segment, possibly from a read error. The chain uses TRBV6-6 and TRBJ2-7; 8 bases are a match to TRBD2. Germline assignment: CDR1 MNHNY and CDR2 SVGAGI (reference sequence). CDR3 size: 15 residues. CDR3 nucleotide sequence: TGTGCCATCAGTTACGGTGGGCAGGGGACTAGCGAGCAGTACTTC. Translating gives CAISYGGQGTSEQYF.

This clonotype showed up many times. The chain has TRBV20-1 and TRBJ1-2; tentatively, D is TRBD1 (5 bases). Trimming cost V 5 bases and J 2 bases, with 18 bases left between them. Germline V gene sequence: CDR1 DFQATT, CDR2 SNEGSKA (reference sequence). The CDR3 contains 15 residues. For the CDR3, the DNA is TGCAGTGCTCAGGCGCCCCTAGCAGGGAACTATGGCTACACCTTC. This gives the protein CSAQAPLAGNYGYTF.

This clonotype was detected once. A single base separates this from a much larger clone, so it may be a read error. Given the absence of the conserved phenylalanine or tryptophan at the CDR3 end, a read error is likely. This sequence joins TRBV20-1 and TRBJ2-7; no clear D gene. Germline-derived CDR1 and CDR2 are DFQATT and SNEGSKA (reference sequence). V lost 0 bases, J lost 1 base, and 10 bases lay in between. This CDR3 is 14 amino acids long. The CDR3 reads CSARDAVKSYEQYY. CDR3 DNA: TGCAGTGCTAGAGATGCGGTGAAGTCCTACGAGCAGTACTAC.

This clonotype was found many times. The rearrangement links TRBV11-2 to TRBJ2-1; TRBD2 matches at 15 bases. Germline CDR1 is SGHAT and CDR2 is FQNNGV. The CDR3 extends over 14 amino acids. V lost 4 bases to trimming and J lost 12 bases; unmatched junction nucleotides: 4. The CDR3 DNA is TGTGCCAGCAGCTCCGGACTAGCGGGGGGGCCGCAGTTCTTC. It encodes CASSSGLAGGPQFF.

This clonotype was seen only once. The junction and the germline gene differ at one end; a read error may be behind it. J is TRBJ2-2 and V is TRBV20-1; tentative D call: TRBD2 (6 bases). The CDR3 has 11 residues. From germline, CDR1 is DFQATT and CDR2 SNEGSKA (reference sequence). CDR3 residues: CSATRARELVF. The CDR3 DNA reads as TGCAGTGCTACCCGGGCCCGGGAGCTGGTTTTT.

A word on this clonotype: Germline is not matched at one junction end, which may reflect a read error. The gene calls are TRBV20-1 and TRBJ2-5, with 10 bases identical to TRBD2. CDR3 length: 14 residues. Germline CDR1 is DFQATT and CDR2 is SNEGSKA (reference sequence). The CDR3 protein is CSPSSGGHQETHYF. CDR3 DNA sequence: TGCAGTCCATCTAGCGGGGGACACCAAGAGACCCATTACTTC.

There are many counts of this clonotype. V is TRBV6-1 and J is TRBJ2-1; D not certain. The CDR3 consists of 15 residues. Germline CDR1 and CDR2: MNHNS and SASEGT. V was cut by 11 bases and J by 0 bases, with 17 bases left in between. CDR3 coding DNA: TGTGCCTGCTTAAATGGGGTCAGCTCCTACAATGAGCAGTTCTTC. This encodes CACLNGVSSYNEQFF.

This chain joins TRBV4-2 and TRBJ2-2, with a weak D call TRBD2 (6 bases). The V gene lost 0 bases and the J gene lost 4 bases, with 12 bases spanning the gap. The CDR3 contains 16 residues. Germline-derived CDR1 and CDR2 are LGHNA and YNFKEQ. CDR3 sequence reads: CASSQDAGLITGELFF. The DNA of the CDR3 is TGTGCCAGCAGCCAAGATGCGGGACTCATCACCGGGGAGCTGTTTTTT.

The V and J genes are TRBV28 and TRBJ2-5, with 11 bases lining up with TRBD1. In germline, CDR1 is MDHEN, CDR2 SYDVKM. The CDR3 has 15 residues. With 3 bases clipped from V and 5 bases from J, the junction kept 5 bases outside the gene matches. The CDR3 DNA follows: TGTGCCAGCAGTTTTACGGACAGGGGGCGGGAGACCCAGTACTTC. This gives the protein CASSFTDRGRETQYF. Full variable domain (remainder filled in from reference TRBV28 and TRBJ2-5): DVKVTQSSRYLVKRTGEKVFLECVQDMDHENMFWYRQDPGLGLRLIYFSYDVKMKEKGDIPEGYSVSREKKERFSLILESASTNQTSMYLCASSFTDRGRETQYFGPGTRLLVL.

With regard to this clonotype: An end of the junction does not agree with germline; a read error may underlie this. This chain links TRBV11-2 with TRBJ2-7; possibly TRBD1 or TRBD2 for D (5 bases each). This CDR3 has 16 residues. Germline CDR1 reads SGHAT; CDR2 reads FQNNGV. CDR3: CASSFRSSGQGDELYF. In DNA form, the CDR3 reads TGTGCCAGCAGCTTTAGGTCGTCGGGTCAAGGGGACGAGCTGTACTTC.

This sequence joins TRBV5-1 and TRBJ2-5, with 8 bases fitting TRBD2. Germline values: CDR1 SGHRS, CDR2 YFSETQ. With 4 bases clipped from V and 11 bases from J, the junction kept 10 bases outside the gene matches. This CDR3 comprises 13 residues. For the CDR3, the DNA is TGCGCCAGCAGCATGACTAGCGCGGATACTCAGTACTTC. It is translated as CASSMTSADTQYF.

This clonotype has a single count. One end of the junction is discordant with germline, which a read error may explain. The V and J genes are TRBV6-2 or TRBV6-3 and TRBJ2-7, with D unresolved. The CDR3 has 13 amino acids. Germline loops: CDR1 MNHEY, CDR2 SVGEGT. The CDR3 loop is CASSTWPYYKQYF. CDR3 bases: TGTGCCAGCAGTACCTGGCCGTACTACAAGCAGTACTTC.

A remark on this clonotype: An end of the junction differs from the germline gene, which may be a read error. This chain connects TRBV12-3 or TRBV12-4 to TRBJ2-1; D is tentatively TRBD1 or TRBD2 (6 bases each). This CDR3 is built from 15 residues. The CDR3 coding sequence is TGTGCCGGCAGTTTAGTTCACGGGGGCCACAATGAGCAGTTCTTC. Its protein is CAGSLVHGGHNEQFF.

To note about this clonotype: Since no conserved phenylalanine or tryptophan closes the CDR3, a read error is the likely cause. The V gene is TRBV20-1, the J gene TRBJ1-5; D remains unclear. Per germline, CDR1 DFQATT and CDR2 SNEGSKA (reference sequence). V was pared by 1 base and J by 5 bases, with 9 bases between. CDR3 length: 13 amino acids. The CDR3 loop reads CSARVTAYQPQHL. CDR3 bases: TGCAGTGCTAGAGTGACGGCTTATCAGCCCCAGCATTTA.